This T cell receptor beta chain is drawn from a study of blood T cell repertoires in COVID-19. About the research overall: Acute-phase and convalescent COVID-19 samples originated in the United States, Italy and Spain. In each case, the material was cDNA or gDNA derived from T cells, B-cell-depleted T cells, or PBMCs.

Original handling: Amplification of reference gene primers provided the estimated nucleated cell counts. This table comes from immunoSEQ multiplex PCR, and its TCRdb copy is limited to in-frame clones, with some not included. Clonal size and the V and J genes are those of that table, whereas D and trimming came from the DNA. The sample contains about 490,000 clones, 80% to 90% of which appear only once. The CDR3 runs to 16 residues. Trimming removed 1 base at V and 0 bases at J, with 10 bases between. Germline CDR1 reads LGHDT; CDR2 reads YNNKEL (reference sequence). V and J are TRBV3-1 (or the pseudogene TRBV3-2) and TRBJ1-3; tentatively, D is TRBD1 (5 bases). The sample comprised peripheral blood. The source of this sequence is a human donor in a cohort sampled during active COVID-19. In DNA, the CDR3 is TGTGCCAGCAGCCAAGTTTCTGACAGCTCTGGAAACACCATATATTTT. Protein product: CASSQVSDSSGNTIYF.